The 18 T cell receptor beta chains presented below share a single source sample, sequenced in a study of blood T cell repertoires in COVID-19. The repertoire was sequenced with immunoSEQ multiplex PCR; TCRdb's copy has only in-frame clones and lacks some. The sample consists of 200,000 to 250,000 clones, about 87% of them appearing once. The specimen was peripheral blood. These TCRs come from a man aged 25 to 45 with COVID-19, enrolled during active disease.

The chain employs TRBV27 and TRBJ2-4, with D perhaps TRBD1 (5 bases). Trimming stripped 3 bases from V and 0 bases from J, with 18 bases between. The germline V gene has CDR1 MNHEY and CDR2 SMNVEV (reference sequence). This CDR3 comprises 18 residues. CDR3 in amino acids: CASSLTWGSDLAKNIQYF. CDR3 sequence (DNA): TGTGCCAGCAGTTTGACATGGGGCAGCGACCTAGCCAAAAACATTCAGTACTTC.

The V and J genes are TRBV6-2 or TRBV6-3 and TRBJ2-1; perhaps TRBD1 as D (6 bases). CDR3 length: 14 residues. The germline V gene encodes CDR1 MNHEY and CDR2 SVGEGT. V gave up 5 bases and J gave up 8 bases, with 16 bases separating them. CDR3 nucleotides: TGTGCCAGCAGTGTTGGGGGCAGCCTACATGAGCAGTTCTTC. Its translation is CASSVGGSLHEQFF.

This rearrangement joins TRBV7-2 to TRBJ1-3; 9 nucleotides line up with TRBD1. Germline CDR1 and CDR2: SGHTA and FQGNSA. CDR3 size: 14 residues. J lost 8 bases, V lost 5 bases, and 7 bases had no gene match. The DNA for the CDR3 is TGTGCCAGCAGCCTGGGACAGGGAGGGTACACCATATATTTT. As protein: CASSLGQGGYTIYF.

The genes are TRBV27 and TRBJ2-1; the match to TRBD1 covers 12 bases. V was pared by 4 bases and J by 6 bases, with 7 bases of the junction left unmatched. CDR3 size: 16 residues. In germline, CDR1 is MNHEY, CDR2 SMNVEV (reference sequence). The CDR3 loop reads CASSSFRDRGPNEQFF. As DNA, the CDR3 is TGTGCCAGCAGTTCATTCCGGGACAGGGGGCCCAATGAGCAGTTCTTC.

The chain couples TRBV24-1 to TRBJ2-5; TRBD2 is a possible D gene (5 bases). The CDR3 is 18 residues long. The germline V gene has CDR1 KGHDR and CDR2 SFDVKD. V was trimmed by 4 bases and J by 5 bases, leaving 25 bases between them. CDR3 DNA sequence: TGTGCCACCAGTGACTCTACAACATGGACTGTACAAAGCGAGACCCAGTACTTC. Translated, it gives CATSDSTTWTVQSETQYF.

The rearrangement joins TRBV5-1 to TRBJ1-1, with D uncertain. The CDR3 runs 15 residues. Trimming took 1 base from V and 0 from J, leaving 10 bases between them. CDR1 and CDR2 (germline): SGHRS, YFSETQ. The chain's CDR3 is CASSLNTVMNTEAFF. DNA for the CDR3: TGCGCCAGCAGCTTGAATACAGTCATGAACACTGAAGCTTTCTTT.

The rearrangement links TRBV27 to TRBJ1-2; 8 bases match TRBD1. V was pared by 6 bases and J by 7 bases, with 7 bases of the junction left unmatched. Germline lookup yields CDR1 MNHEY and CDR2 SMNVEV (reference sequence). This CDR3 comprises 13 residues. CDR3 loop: CASSGQGSPGYTF. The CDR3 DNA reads TGTGCCAGCAGCGGACAGGGCTCCCCTGGCTACACCTTC.

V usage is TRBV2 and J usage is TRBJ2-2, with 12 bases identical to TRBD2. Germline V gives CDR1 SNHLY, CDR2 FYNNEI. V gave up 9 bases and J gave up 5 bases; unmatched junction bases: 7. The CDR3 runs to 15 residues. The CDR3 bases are TGTGCCAGAGGACTAGCGGGACTTCGAACCGGGGAGCTGTTTTTT. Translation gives CARGLAGLRTGELFF. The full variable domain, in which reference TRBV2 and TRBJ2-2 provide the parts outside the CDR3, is EPEVTQTPSHQVTQMGQEVILRCVPISNHLYFYWYRQILGQKVEFLVSFYNNEISEKSEIFDDQFSVERPDGSNFTLKIRSTKLEDSAMYFCARGLAGLRTGELFFGEGSRLTVL.

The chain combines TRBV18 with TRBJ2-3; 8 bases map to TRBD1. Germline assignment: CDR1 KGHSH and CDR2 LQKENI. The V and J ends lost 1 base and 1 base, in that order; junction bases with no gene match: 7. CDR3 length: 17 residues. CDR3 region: CASSPRSQGAGTDTQYF. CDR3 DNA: TGTGCCAGCTCACCACGATCTCAGGGGGCAGGCACAGATACGCAGTATTTT.

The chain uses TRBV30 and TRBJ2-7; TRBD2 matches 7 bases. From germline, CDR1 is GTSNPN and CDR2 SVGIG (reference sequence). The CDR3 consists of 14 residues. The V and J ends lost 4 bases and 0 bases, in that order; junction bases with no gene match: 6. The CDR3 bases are TGTGCCTGGATTCGGGGGGACCGCTCCTACGAGCAGTACTTC. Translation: CAWIRGDRSYEQYF.

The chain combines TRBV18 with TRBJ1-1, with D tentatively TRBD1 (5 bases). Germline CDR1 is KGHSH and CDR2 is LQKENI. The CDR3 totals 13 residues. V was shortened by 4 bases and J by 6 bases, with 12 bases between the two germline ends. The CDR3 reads CASSRQSRAEAFF. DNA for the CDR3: TGTGCCAGCTCACGACAGAGCAGGGCTGAAGCTTTCTTT.

CDR3 region: CASSSRRLDTEAFF. In DNA form, the CDR3 reads TGTGCCAGCAGTTCCCGACGGCTAGACACTGAAGCTTTCTTT. The chain joins TRBV6-5 to TRBJ1-1; D remains ambiguous. CDR1 is MNHEY and CDR2 is SVGAGI in the germline V gene. The V gene lost 4 bases and the J gene lost 3 bases, with 12 bases spanning the gap. The CDR3 spans 14 residues.

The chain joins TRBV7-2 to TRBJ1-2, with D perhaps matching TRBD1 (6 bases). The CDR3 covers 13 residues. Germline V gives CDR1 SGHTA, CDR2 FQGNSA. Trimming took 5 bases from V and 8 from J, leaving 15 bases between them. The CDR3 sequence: CASSINRARGYTF. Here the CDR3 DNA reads TGTGCCAGCAGCATAAACAGGGCACGGGGCTACACCTTC.

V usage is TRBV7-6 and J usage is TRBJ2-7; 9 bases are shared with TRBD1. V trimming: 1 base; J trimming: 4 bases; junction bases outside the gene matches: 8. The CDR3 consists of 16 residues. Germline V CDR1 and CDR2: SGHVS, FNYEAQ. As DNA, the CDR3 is TGTGCCAGCAGCTTAGGAGCCGGGACAGGGTCGTACGAGCAGTACTTC. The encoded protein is CASSLGAGTGSYEQYF.

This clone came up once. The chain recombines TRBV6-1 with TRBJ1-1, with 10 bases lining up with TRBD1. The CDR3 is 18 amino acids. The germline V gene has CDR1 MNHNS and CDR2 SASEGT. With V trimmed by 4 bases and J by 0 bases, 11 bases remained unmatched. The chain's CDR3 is CASSASGTGASMNTEAFF. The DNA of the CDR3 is TGTGCCAGCAGTGCCTCCGGGACAGGGGCTTCAATGAACACTGAAGCTTTCTTT.

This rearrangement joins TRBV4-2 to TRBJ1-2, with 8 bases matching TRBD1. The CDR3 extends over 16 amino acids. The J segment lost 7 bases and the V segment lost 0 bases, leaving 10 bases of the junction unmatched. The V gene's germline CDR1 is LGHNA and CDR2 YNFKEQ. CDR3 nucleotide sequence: TGTGCCAGCAGCCAAGAAACAGGGGGATACAGTGGTGGCTACACCTTC. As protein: CASSQETGGYSGGYTF.

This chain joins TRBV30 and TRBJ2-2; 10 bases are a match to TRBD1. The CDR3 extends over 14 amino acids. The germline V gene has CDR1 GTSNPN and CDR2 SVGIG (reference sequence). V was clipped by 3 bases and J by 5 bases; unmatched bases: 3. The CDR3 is CAWRRGQGTGELFF. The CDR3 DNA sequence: TGTGCCTGGAGACGGGGACAGGGGACCGGGGAGCTGTTTTTT.

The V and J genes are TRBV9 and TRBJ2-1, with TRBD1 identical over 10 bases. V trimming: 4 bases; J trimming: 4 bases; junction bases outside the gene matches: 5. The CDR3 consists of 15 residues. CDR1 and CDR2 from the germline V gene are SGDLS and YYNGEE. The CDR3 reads CASSPGTGDYNEQFF. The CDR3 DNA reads TGTGCCAGCAGCCCTGGGACAGGGGATTACAATGAGCAGTTCTTC.